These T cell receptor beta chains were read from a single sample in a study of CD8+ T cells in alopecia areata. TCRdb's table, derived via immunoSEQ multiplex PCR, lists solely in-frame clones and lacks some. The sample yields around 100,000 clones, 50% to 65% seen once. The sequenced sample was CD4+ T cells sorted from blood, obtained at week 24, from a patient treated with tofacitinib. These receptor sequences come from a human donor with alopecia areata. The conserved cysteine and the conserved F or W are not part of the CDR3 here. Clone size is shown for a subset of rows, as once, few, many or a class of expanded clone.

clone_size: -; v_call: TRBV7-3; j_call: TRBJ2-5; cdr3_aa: ASSLGTSPTRETQY
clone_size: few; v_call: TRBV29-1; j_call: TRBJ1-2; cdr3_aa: SVDPLGQGRGYT
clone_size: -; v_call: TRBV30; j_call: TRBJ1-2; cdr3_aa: AWSWTGEVGGYT
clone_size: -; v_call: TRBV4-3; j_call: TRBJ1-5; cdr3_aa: ASSQGEGNQPQH
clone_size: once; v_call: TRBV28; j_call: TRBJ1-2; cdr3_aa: ASSSYQGANYGYT
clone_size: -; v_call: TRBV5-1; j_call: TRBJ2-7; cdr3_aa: ASSSASSHEQY
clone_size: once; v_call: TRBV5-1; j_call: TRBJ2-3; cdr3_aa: ASSLYADTDTQY
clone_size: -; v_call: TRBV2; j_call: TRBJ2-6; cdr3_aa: ASSKGQTSGANVLT
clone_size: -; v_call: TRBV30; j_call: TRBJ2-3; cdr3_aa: AWSAGGADTQY
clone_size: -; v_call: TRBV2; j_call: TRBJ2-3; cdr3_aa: ASSKEGGEGVTQY
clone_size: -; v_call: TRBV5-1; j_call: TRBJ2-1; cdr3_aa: ASSLAGGTSGFEQF
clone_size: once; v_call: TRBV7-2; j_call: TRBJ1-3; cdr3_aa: ASSLAPGGNTIY
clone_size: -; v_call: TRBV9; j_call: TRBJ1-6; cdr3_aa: ASSARTGWDSPLH
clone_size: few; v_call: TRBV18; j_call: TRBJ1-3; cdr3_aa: ASSPPNRGGEDTIY
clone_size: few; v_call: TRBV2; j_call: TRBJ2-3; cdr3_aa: AITLDTDTQY
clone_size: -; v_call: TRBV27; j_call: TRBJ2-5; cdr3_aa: ASSRQGYQETQY
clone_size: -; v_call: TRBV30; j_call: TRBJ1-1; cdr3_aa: AWAGTGTEAF
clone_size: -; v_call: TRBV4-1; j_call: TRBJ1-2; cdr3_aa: ASSQGGTQLSGYT
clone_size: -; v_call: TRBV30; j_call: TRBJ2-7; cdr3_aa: AWKTSGEYEQY
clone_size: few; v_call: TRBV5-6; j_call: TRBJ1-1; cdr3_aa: ASSTGTGGRAF
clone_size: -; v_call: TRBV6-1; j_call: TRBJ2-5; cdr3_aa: ASNTQGARETQY
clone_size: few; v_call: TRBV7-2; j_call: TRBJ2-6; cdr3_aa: ASTPGGAQGANVLT
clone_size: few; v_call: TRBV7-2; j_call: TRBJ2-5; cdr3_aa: ASSLALAGGQETQY
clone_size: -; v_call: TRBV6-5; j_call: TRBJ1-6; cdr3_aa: ASSRVGNSPLH
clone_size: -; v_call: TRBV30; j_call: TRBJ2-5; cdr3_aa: AWRGNGETQY
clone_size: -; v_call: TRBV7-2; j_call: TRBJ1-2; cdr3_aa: ASSLSGVQGYT
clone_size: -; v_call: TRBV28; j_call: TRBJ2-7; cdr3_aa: ASSLTTHYEQY
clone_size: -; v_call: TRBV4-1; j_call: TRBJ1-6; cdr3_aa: ASSQVPSSYNSPLH
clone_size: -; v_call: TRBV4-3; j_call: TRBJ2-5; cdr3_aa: ASSQALFGGGQQETQY
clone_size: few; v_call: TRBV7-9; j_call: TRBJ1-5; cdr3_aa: ASSLVVGGRDNQPQH
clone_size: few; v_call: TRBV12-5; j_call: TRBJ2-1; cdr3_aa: ALSGGDTYNEQF
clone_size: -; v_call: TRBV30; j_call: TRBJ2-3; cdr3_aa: ASARRGSSTDTQY
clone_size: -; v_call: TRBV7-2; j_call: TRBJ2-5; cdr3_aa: ASSSGLRKQETQY
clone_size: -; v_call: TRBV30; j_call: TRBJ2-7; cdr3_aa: AWSSYYEQY
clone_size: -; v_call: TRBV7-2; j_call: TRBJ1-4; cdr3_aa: ASSPGTTNEKLF
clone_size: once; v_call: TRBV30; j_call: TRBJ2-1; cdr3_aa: AWTPTSGGTYNEQF
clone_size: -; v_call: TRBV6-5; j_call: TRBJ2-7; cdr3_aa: ASSSTWGGYEQY
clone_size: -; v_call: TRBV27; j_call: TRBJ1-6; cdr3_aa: ASSDLYGSPLH
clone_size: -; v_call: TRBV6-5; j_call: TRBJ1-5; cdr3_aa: ASMDQPQH
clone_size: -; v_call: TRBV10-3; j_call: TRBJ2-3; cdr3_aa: AISESLGLGADTQY
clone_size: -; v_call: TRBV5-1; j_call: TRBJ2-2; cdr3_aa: ASSPRRGLAGDKNTGELF
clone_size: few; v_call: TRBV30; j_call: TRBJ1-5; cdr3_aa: AWSVQSNQPQH
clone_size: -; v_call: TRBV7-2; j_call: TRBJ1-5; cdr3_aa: ASSFGTGQPQH
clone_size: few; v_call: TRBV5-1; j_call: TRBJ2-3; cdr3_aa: ASSATTSGGTDTQY
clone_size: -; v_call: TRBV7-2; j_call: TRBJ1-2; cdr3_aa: ASSLGPSSYGYT
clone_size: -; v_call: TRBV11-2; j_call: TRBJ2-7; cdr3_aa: ASSFQPSEQY
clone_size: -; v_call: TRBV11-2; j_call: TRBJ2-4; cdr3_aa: ASSLDEFIQY
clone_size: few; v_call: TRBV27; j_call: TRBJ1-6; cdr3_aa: ASSLEYRLRNSPLH
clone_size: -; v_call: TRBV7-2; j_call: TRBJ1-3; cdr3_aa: ASSLGVSSGNTIY
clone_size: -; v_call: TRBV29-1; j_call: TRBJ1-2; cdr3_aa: SVEPGSPGFGYT
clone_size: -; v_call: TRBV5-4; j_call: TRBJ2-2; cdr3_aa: ASTLGRTNTGELF